Presented here are 15 T cell receptor beta chains from one specimen sequenced in a study of shared clonotypes between healthy human individuals. Libraries were prepared by immunoSEQ multiplex PCR; TCRdb keeps only in-frame clonotypes and omits some of them. The sample includes more than 2,000,000 clones, 93% of them seen just once. Sequenced sample: naive CD4+ T cells from PBMCs. The subset was: CD45RA+ positively selected. These receptors all come from a man between 18 and 29 years old in good health. Some clones in this sample may be carry-over from other donors' samples.

Comment on this clone: The sample holds other DNA sequences that translate to the same CDR3. The rearrangement links TRBV6-5 to TRBJ1-1; no clear D. The germline V gene has CDR1 MNHEY and CDR2 SVGAGI. CDR3 size: 13 residues. V lost 2 bases and J 5 bases, leaving 9 bases between the germline ends. CDR3 in amino acids: CASSYRARTEAFF. The CDR3 coding sequence is TGTGCCAGCAGTTACAGGGCCCGTACTGAAGCTTTCTTT.

V gene TRBV7-8 combines with J gene TRBJ2-3; tentatively, D is TRBD1 or TRBD2 (5 bases each). V lost 4 bases and J 1 base, leaving 12 bases between the germline ends. This CDR3 is 15 amino acids long. Germline V lookup: CDR1 SGHVS, CDR2 FQNEAQ. The CDR3 here is CASSSRDGRTDTQYF. The CDR3 DNA reads TGTGCCAGCAGCTCCCGGGACGGCCGCACAGATACGCAGTATTTT.

V usage is TRBV21-1 and J usage is TRBJ1-4; the D call of TRBD1 is as the table states it, not checked on the DNA. TRBV21-1 is described as a pseudogene. CDR3 size: 15 residues. The CDR3 loop is CASSKEAGGDEKLFF. CDR3 nucleotides: TGTGCCAGCAGCAAAGAAGCAGGGGGCGATGAAAAACTGTTTTTT.

This clone appeared a single time. The chain couples TRBV5-6 to TRBJ2-7; 9 nucleotides align to TRBD2. Germline V gene lookup returns CDR1 SGHDT and CDR2 YYEEEE. V lost 6 bases to trimming and J lost 0 bases; unmatched junction nucleotides: 4. CDR3 length: 14 residues. CDR3 loop: CASTHSGSSYEQYF. In DNA form, the CDR3 reads TGTGCCAGCACCCATAGCGGGAGCTCCTACGAGCAGTACTTC.

The V call is TRBV4-2, the J call TRBJ2-2; 7 bases are a match to TRBD1. The ends lost 1 base at V and 2 bases at J; junction bases unmatched: 4. The CDR3 runs 16 residues. CDR1 is LGHNA and CDR2 is YNFKEQ in the germline V gene. CDR3 DNA sequence: TGTGCCAGCAGCCAAGTCGGGACAGCCAACACCGGGGAGCTGTTTTTT. It is translated as CASSQVGTANTGELFF.

This clone is a singleton in its sample. The V gene is TRBV18, the J gene TRBJ2-7; the match to TRBD2 covers 7 bases. Germline assignment: CDR1 KGHSH and CDR2 LQKENI. This CDR3 is built from 14 residues. J was trimmed by 5 bases and V by 0 bases; bases with no gene match: 4. CDR3 nucleotide sequence: TGTGCCAGCTCACCACCGGGACTACACCACGAGCAGTACTTC. This gives the protein CASSPPGLHHEQYF.

Regarding this clone: This sample includes further DNA sequences coding for the same CDR3. The chain has TRBV18 and TRBJ2-7, with D unresolved. This CDR3 has 12 residues. Germline lookup yields CDR1 KGHSH and CDR2 LQKENI. Deletions cut 3 bases from V and 4 bases from J, with 7 bases between. CDR3 in amino acids: CASSPSNYEQYF. The CDR3, as DNA: TGTGCCAGCTCACCTTCTAATTACGAGCAGTACTTC.

Remarks on this clone: Other DNA sequences in this sample translate to the same CDR3. V and J are TRBV5-1 and TRBJ2-7; maybe TRBD2 (6 bases). This CDR3 is 14 amino acids long. The V end was cut by 0 bases, the J end by 3 bases, with 10 bases between. The germline V gene has CDR1 SGHRS and CDR2 YFSETQ. The CDR3 DNA reads TGCGCCAGCAGCTTGGTTACTAGCAGCTACGAGCAGTACTTC. Encoded protein: CASSLVTSSYEQYF. The whole variable domain, remainder taken from reference TRBV5-1 and TRBJ2-7, is KAGVTQTPRYLIKTRGQQVTLSCSPISGHRSVSWYQQTPGQGLQFLFEYFSETQRNKGNFPGRFSGRQFSNSRSEMNVSTLELGDSALYLCASSLVTSSYEQYFGPGTRLTVT.

This rearrangement joins TRBV30 to TRBJ2-2; D ambiguous. CDR1 is GTSNPN, CDR2 SVGIG, per germline (reference sequence). The germline V and J ends were trimmed by 3 bases and 3 bases, with 5 bases remaining between them. This CDR3 is 12 amino acids long. CDR3 residues: CAWREYTGELFF. CDR3 in DNA: TGTGCCTGGAGAGAGTACACCGGGGAGCTGTTTTTT.

The chain carries TRBV4-3 and TRBJ2-7, with D uncertain. CDR1 and CDR2 (germline): LGHNA, YSLEER. The CDR3 extends over 16 amino acids. Trimming pared 2 bases from V and 4 bases from J, leaving 18 bases between. The CDR3 nucleotides read TGCGCCAGCAGCCAACGACGCCATTTGGACGGTTACGAGCAGTACTTC. This gives the protein CASSQRRHLDGYEQYF.

The rearrangement uses TRBV18 and TRBJ2-7; 15 bases line up with TRBD2. CDR1 KGHSH and CDR2 LQKENI come from the germline V gene. The CDR3 consists of 14 residues. V lost 5 bases and J lost 7; bases outside the gene matches: 3. CDR3 bases: TGTGCCAGCTCATCGGGACTAGCGGGAGGAGAGCAGTACTTC. Translation: CASSSGLAGGEQYF.

V is TRBV6-6 and J is TRBJ2-7; no clear D. The germline V gene encodes CDR1 MNHNY and CDR2 SVGAGI (reference sequence). The CDR3 covers 12 residues. The V and J ends lost 6 bases and 7 bases respectively, with 13 bases between them. The CDR3 is CASSRSLGEQYF. CDR3 bases: TGTGCCAGCAGCCGCTCCCTGGGGGAGCAGTACTTC.

The genes are TRBV11-2 and TRBJ2-1, with D hard to call. The CDR3 runs 17 residues. Germline V lookup: CDR1 SGHAT, CDR2 FQNNGV. Between the trimmed V and J ends, which lost 1 base and 4 bases, there was a span of 17 bases. In DNA, the CDR3 is TGTGCCAGCAGCTTAGCTATCCGGCAGCCTTCATACAATGAGCAGTTCTTC. Residues: CASSLAIRQPSYNEQFF.

The genes are TRBV5-1 and TRBJ2-5, with TRBD1 matching 7 bases. Germline V gene data show CDR1 as SGHRS and CDR2 as YFSETQ. V trimming: 4 bases; J trimming: 1 base; junction bases outside the gene matches: 10. The length of the CDR3 is 16 residues. This chain's CDR3 is CASSHGTAAPQETQYF. The DNA for the CDR3 is TGCGCCAGCAGCCATGGGACAGCCGCCCCCCAAGAGACCCAGTACTTC.

The V call is TRBV7-9, the J call TRBJ2-1; 7 nucleotides align to TRBD2. There are 19 residues in the CDR3. With V trimmed by 0 bases and J by 7 bases, 18 bases remained unmatched. Germline-derived CDR1 and CDR2 are SEHNR and FQNEAQ (reference sequence). The CDR3 spells CASSLAHSREASGRNEQFF. The CDR3 coding sequence is TGTGCCAGCAGCTTAGCGCACAGTCGAGAGGCTAGCGGCAGGAATGAGCAGTTCTTC.